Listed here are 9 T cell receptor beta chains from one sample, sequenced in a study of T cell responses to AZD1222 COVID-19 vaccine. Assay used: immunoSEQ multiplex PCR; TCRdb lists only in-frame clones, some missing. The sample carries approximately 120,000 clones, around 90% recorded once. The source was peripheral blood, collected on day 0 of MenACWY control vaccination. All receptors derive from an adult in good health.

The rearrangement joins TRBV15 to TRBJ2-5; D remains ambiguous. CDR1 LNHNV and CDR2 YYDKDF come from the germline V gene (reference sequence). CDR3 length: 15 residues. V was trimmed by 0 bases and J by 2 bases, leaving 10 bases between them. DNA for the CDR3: TGTGCCACCAGCAGAGATCGACGGAAACAAGAGACCCAGTACTTC. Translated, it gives CATSRDRRKQETQYF.

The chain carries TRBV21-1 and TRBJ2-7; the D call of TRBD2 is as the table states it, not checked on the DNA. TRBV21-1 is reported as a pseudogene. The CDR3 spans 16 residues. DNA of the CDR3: TGTGCCAGCAGCAAAGCTGAGCGGGAGGGCCCCTACGAGCAGTACTTC. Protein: CASSKAEREGPYEQYF.

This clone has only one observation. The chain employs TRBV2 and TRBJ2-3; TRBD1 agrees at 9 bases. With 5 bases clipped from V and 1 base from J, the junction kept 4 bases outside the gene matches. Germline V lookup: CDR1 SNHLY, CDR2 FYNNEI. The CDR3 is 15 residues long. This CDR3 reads CASSFRDRGTDTQYF. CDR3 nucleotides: TGTGCCAGCAGTTTCCGGGACAGGGGCACAGATACGCAGTATTTT. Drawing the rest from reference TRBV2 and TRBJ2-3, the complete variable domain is EPEVTQTPSHQVTQMGQEVILRCVPISNHLYFYWYRQILGQKVEFLVSFYNNEISEKSEIFDDQFSVERPDGSNFTLKIRSTKLEDSAMYFCASSFRDRGTDTQYFGPGTRLTVL.

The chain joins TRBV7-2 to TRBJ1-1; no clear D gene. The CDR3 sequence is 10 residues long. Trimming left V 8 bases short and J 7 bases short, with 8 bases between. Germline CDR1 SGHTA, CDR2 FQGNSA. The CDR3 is CASPTVEAFF. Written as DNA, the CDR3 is TGTGCCAGCCCCACCGTTGAAGCTTTCTTT. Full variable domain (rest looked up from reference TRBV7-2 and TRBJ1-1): GAGVSQSPSNKVTEKGKDVELRCDPISGHTALYWYRQSLGQGLEFLIYFQGNSAPDKSGLPSDRFSAERTGGSVSTLTIQRTQQEDSAVYLCASPTVEAFFGQGTRLTVV.

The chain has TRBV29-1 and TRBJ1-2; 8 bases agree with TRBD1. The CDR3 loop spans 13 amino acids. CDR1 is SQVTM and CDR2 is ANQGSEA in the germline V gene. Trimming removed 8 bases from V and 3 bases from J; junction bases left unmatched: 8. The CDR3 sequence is CSILRGPDYGYTF. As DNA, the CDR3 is TGCAGCATCCTCAGGGGGCCCGACTATGGCTACACCTTC.

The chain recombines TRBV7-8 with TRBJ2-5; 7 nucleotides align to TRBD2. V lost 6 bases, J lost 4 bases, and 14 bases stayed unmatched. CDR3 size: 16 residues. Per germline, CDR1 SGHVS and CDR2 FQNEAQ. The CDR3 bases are TGTGCCAGCAGGTTCTTGGTGGGAGGGCCGGGAGAGACCCAGTACTTC. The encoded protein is CASRFLVGGPGETQYF.

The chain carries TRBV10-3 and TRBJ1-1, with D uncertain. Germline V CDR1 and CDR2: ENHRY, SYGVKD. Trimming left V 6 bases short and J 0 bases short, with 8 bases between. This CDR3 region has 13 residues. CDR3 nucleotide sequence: TGTGCCATCAGATTGGGTATGAACACTGAAGCTTTCTTT. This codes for CAIRLGMNTEAFF.

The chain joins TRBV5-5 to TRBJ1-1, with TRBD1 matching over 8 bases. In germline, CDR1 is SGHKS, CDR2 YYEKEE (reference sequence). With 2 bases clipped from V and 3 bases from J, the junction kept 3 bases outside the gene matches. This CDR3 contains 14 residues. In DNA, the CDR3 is TGTGCCAGCAGCTTTACAGGGGGGGACACTGAAGCTTTCTTT. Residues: CASSFTGGDTEAFF.

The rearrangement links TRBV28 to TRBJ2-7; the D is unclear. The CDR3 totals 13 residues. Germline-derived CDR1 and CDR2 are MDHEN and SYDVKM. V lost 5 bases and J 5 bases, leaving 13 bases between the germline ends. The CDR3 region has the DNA TGTGCCAGCAGTCCCTTGACCGGAGACGAGCAGTACGTC. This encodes CASSPLTGDEQYV.